Listed below are T cell receptor beta chains from one sample, sequenced in a study of blood T cells in healthy people across ages. Using its own MiXCR run on the 5' RACE reads, TCRdb lists one record per CDR3 protein. This table has about 1.8 million distinct CDR3 sequences, 40% to 55% appearing once. The source material was blood. The receptors derive from a woman aged 40 to 50 in good health. CDR3s include the opening cysteine and the closing phenylalanine or tryptophan. Fields, in order: CDR3 DNA, CDR3 protein, D gene, J gene, clone size, V gene. The D gene is left open where the match is weak. Size values are once, few and many counts, or a class for expanded clones, and some rows have none.

DNA: TGTGCCAGCAGCTTGGTGTTCTCTGGGGCCAACGTCCTGACTTTC
CDR3: CASSLVFSGANVLTF
D: -
J: TRBJ2-6
size: -
V: TRBV7-8

DNA: TGTGCCAGCACGTTCGGAGCCGACTCTGGGGCCAACGTCCTGACTTTC
CDR3: CASTFGADSGANVLTF
D: -
J: TRBJ2-6
size: few
V: TRBV27

DNA: TGTGCCAGCAGCTCGCCCGGGACAGGGCCCTACGAGCAGTACTTC
CDR3: CASSSPGTGPYEQYF
D: TRBD1
J: TRBJ2-7
size: -
V: TRBV7-2

DNA: TGTGCCAGCAGCGTCGGACAGGGGAGCGGGGCCAACGTCCTGACTTTC
CDR3: CASSVGQGSGANVLTF
D: TRBD1
J: TRBJ2-6
size: -
V: TRBV9

DNA: TGTGCCAGCAGTCCGATCGACAGGCAAAAGCTTCAGTACTTC
CDR3: CASSPIDRQKLQYF
D: -
J: TRBJ2-4
size: few
V: TRBV28

DNA: TGTGCCAGCAGCTTCCCGTACGCCGGGACATTCTACAATGAGCAGTACTTC
CDR3: CASSFPYAGTFYNEQYF
D: -
J: TRBJ2-7
size: once
V: TRBV7-2

DNA: TGCGCCAGCAGCCAAGATCCCCCTAGCGGAGCCACAGATACGCAGTATTTT
CDR3: CASSQDPPSGATDTQYF
D: TRBD2
J: TRBJ2-3
size: -
V: TRBV4-1

DNA: TGCAGTGCCCGGAAGCGGGGGGGCCCTTTTGATGAGCAGTTCTTC
CDR3: CSARKRGGPFDEQFF
D: TRBD2
J: TRBJ2-1
size: few
V: TRBV20-1

DNA: TGTGCCAGCAGCCACCTGGGACAGGGTGTGTGGGGGGCCAACGTCCTGACTTTC
CDR3: CASSHLGQGVWGANVLTF
D: TRBD1
J: TRBJ2-6
size: -
V: TRBV6-1

DNA: TGCGCCAGCAGCCAAGACTTCGGGGACTACGAGCAGTACTTC
CDR3: CASSQDFGDYEQYF
D: -
J: TRBJ2-7
size: -
V: TRBV4-3

DNA: TGTGCCACCAGCAGAGAAACGGTAAAGGGATACGAGCAGTACTTC
CDR3: CATSRETVKGYEQYF
D: -
J: TRBJ2-7
size: few
V: TRBV15

DNA: TGTGCCAGCATCCGGGGGCCTACAAACTATGGCTACACCTTC
CDR3: CASIRGPTNYGYTF
D: -
J: TRBJ1-2
size: -
V: TRBV6-1

DNA: TGTGCCACCCAGACTCTCCCAGGGACGGGGGCGGGTCCAAGAGAGCAGTTCTTC
CDR3: CATQTLPGTGAGPREQFF
D: -
J: TRBJ2-1
size: few
V: TRBV6-1

DNA: TGTGCCAGCAGCTGGTCGGATGAGCAGTTCTTC
CDR3: CASSWSDEQFF
D: -
J: TRBJ2-1
size: -
V: TRBV6-6

DNA: TGCAGTGCTGGGGACAGGGTTCAGCCCCAGCATTTT
CDR3: CSAGDRVQPQHF
D: TRBD1
J: TRBJ1-5
size: -
V: TRBV20-1

DNA: TGTGCCAGCAGCCCTTCGGGGTCCTCCTATGGCTACACCTTC
CDR3: CASSPSGSSYGYTF
D: -
J: TRBJ1-2
size: -
V: TRBV12-3/TRBV12-4

DNA: TGCGCCAGCAGCTTGGACAGGGAGGGTGAGCAGTTCTTC
CDR3: CASSLDREGEQFF
D: -
J: TRBJ2-1
size: -
V: TRBV5-1

DNA: TGTGCCAGCAGTACCGGGACAGACTATAATGAAAAACTGTTTTTT
CDR3: CASSTGTDYNEKLFF
D: TRBD1
J: TRBJ1-4
size: -
V: TRBV12-3/TRBV12-4

DNA: TGTGCCAGCAGGAGGACAGGGGGTAGCACTGAAGCTTTCTTT
CDR3: CASRRTGGSTEAFF
D: TRBD1
J: TRBJ1-1
size: few
V: TRBV7-2

DNA: TGTGCCAGCAGTTACGAGGGTGGACGGAATGAAAAACTGTTTTTT
CDR3: CASSYEGGRNEKLFF
D: -
J: TRBJ1-4
size: -
V: TRBV6-5

DNA: TGTGCCAGCAGCTTAGGAGGGTCAATCAACATTCAGTACTTC
CDR3: CASSLGGSINIQYF
D: -
J: TRBJ2-4
size: few
V: TRBV7-2

DNA: TGTGCCAGTAAATCAGGGAGCACAGATACGCAGTATTTT
CDR3: CASKSGSTDTQYF
D: -
J: TRBJ2-3
size: few
V: TRBV5-5

DNA: TGTGCCAGCAGCTTACCGGGGCGGCCCTCCTACGAGCAGTACTTC
CDR3: CASSLPGRPSYEQYF
D: -
J: TRBJ2-7
size: -
V: TRBV7-2

DNA: TGCGCCAGCAGCCAAGTATACCCCATACGGACAGGGTCGGGCACCGGGGAGCTGTTTTTT
CDR3: CASSQVYPIRTGSGTGELFF
D: TRBD1
J: TRBJ2-2
size: -
V: TRBV4-3

DNA: TGTGCCAGCAGCTTAGGTCCGGGGCCCGCCGTCTGTGGCTACACCTTC
CDR3: CASSLGPGPAVCGYTF
D: -
J: TRBJ1-2
size: -
V: TRBV13

DNA: TGTGCCAGCAGCTTAGTAGGTTCGGTTATCCAGCAGTACTTC
CDR3: CASSLVGSVIQQYF
D: -
J: TRBJ2-7
size: few
V: TRBV7-6

DNA: TGCGCCAGCAGCTTGGCCGGCGGGCCACGGGGGGAGCAGTTCTTC
CDR3: CASSLAGGPRGEQFF
D: -
J: TRBJ2-1
size: once
V: TRBV5-1

DNA: TGCAGCGTTCGTTCGGGACTAGCGGGATCCACAGATACGCAGTATTTT
CDR3: CSVRSGLAGSTDTQYF
D: TRBD2
J: TRBJ2-3
size: few
V: TRBV29-1

DNA: TGTGCCAGCAGCAAACGGGGACCCAGAGGGGTGGATACGCAGTATTTT
CDR3: CASSKRGPRGVDTQYF
D: -
J: TRBJ2-3
size: -
V: TRBV13

DNA: TGTGCCAGCAGCTTAACAGGGAACCCTCTTCAAGAGACCCAGTACTTC
CDR3: CASSLTGNPLQETQYF
D: -
J: TRBJ2-5
size: -
V: TRBV7-2

DNA: TGCAGTGCTAGAGATCAGGGACAGGGTACCGGGGAGCTGTTTTTT
CDR3: CSARDQGQGTGELFF
D: TRBD1
J: TRBJ2-2
size: -
V: TRBV20-1

DNA: TGTGCCAGCAGTTACAGTGTCCGACCGGGAGAGACCCAGTACTTC
CDR3: CASSYSVRPGETQYF
D: -
J: TRBJ2-5
size: -
V: TRBV28

DNA: TGTGCCAGCAGCTCCTACAGGGGGCCCAATGAGCAGTACTTC
CDR3: CASSSYRGPNEQYF
D: TRBD1
J: TRBJ2-5
size: -
V: TRBV5-5

DNA: TGCGCCAGCAGCTTAGAGGGAGCGAACACTGAAGCTTTCTTT
CDR3: CASSLEGANTEAFF
D: -
J: TRBJ1-1
size: few
V: TRBV5-1

DNA: TGTGCCAGCAGTTATAGAACAGAACTGGACACTGAAGCTTTCTTT
CDR3: CASSYRTELDTEAFF
D: -
J: TRBJ1-1
size: -
V: TRBV6-5

DNA: TGCGCCAGCAGCTTTTCCGTCCCCGGTCTCAGCGTACCTCAAGAGACCCAGTACTTC
CDR3: CASSFSVPGLSVPQETQYF
D: -
J: TRBJ2-5
size: -
V: TRBV5-1

DNA: TGTGCCAGCAGCCAAGATGGGACAGGGAATTCACCCCTCCACTTT
CDR3: CASSQDGTGNSPLHF
D: TRBD1
J: TRBJ1-6
size: -
V: TRBV4-2

DNA: TGTGCCAGCAGCTTAGATCCCCCCCCGGGGGAGACCCAGTACTTC
CDR3: CASSLDPPPGETQYF
D: -
J: TRBJ2-5
size: few
V: TRBV11-3

DNA: TGTGCCAGCAACCACAGGGGGCCGGACTCCTACGAGCAGTACTTC
CDR3: CASNHRGPDSYEQYF
D: TRBD1
J: TRBJ2-7
size: -
V: TRBV7-2

DNA: TGTGCCAGCAGTTTACTCCCTCAGGGGGAGTGGGAGACCCAGTACTTC
CDR3: CASSLLPQGEWETQYF
D: TRBD1
J: TRBJ2-5
size: -
V: TRBV27

DNA: TGTGCCAGCAGTTTTTGGAGGGGAGAACAAGCTTTCTTT
CDR3: CASSFWRGEQAFF
D: -
J: TRBJ1-1
size: -
V: TRBV27

DNA: TGTGCCAGCAGTTTATCGGCCCCGCGCCGCTCCATTCAGTACTTC
CDR3: CASSLSAPRRSIQYF
D: -
J: TRBJ2-4
size: few
V: TRBV27